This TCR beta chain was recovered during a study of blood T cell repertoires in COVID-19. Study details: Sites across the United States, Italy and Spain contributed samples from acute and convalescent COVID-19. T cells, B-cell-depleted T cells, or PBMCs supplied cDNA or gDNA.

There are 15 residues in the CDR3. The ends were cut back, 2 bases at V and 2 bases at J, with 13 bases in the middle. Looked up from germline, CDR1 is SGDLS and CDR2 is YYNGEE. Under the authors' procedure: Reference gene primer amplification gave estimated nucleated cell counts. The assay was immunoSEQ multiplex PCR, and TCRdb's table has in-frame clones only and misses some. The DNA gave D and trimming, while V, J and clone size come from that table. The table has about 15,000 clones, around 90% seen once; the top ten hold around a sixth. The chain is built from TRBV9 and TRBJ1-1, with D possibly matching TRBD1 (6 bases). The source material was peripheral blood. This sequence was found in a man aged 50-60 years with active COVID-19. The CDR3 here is CASSVRDTGNTEAFF. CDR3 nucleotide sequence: TGTGCCAGCAGCGTTCGGGACACAGGAAACACTGAAGCTTTCTTT.